The 30 T cell receptor beta chains below come from one sample, sequenced in a study of response to subunit inactivated influenza vaccine. Each CDR3 protein gets one entry after TCRdb re-called the RT-PCR reads with MiXCR. This sample carries approximately 520,000 distinct CDR3 sequences, roughly 23% of them seen once, and the ten largest clones take approximately 2%. The sample was CD4+ T cells sorted from PBMCs, taken less than 6 days after vaccination. The receptors here all came from a man aged 50-59 years who received an inactivated influenza vaccine.

The chain combines TRBV5-6 with TRBJ2-3; D may correspond to TRBD1 or TRBD2 (5 bases each). CDR1 and CDR2 (germline): SGHDT, YYEEEE. With 6 bases removed from V and 1 base from J, the gap between germline ends came to 24 bases. The CDR3 is 18 amino acids. CDR3 loop: CASIRVEGTIARTDTQYF. In DNA, the CDR3 is TGTGCCAGCATCCGGGTAGAAGGGACCATTGCTCGCACAGATACGCAGTATTTT. Full variable domain (remainder filled in from reference TRBV5-6 and TRBJ2-3): DAGVTQSPTHLIKTRGQQVTLRCSPKSGHDTVSWYQQALGQGPQFIFQYYEEEERQRGNFPDRFSGHQFPNYSSELNVNALLLGDSALYLCASIRVEGTIARTDTQYFGPGTRLTVL.

This clonotype was seen many times. V gene TRBV6-5 combines with J gene TRBJ1-1; D is ambiguous. This CDR3 is 13 amino acids long. Looked up from germline, CDR1 is MNHEY and CDR2 is SVGAGI. V lost 2 bases, J lost 3 bases, and 7 bases lay in between. The CDR3 loop reads CASSYAGYTEAFF. The CDR3 coding sequence is TGTGCCAGCAGTTACGCGGGTTACACTGAAGCTTTCTTT.

This clonotype was counted many times. This chain uses TRBV20-1 with TRBJ1-2; 11 nucleotides align to TRBD1. The CDR3 spans 12 residues. V shed 5 bases and J 7 bases; nucleotides not matched to a gene: 3. The germline gives CDR1 DFQATT, CDR2 SNEGSKA (reference sequence). The CDR3 sequence is CSAGGQGVGYTF. For the CDR3, the DNA is TGCAGTGCTGGGGGACAGGGGGTTGGCTACACCTTC.

CDR3 residues: CASSLSTSGRAFNNEQFF. CDR3 DNA: TGCGCCAGCAGCTTATCGACTAGCGGGAGGGCCTTTAACAATGAGCAGTTCTTC. The rearrangement uses TRBV5-1 and TRBJ2-1; 14 bases are shared with TRBD2. CDR3 length: 18 amino acids. The germline CDR1 and CDR2 sequences are SGHRS and YFSETQ. Trimming took 2 bases from V and 5 from J; bases not matched to a gene: 9.

The chain recombines TRBV6-5 with TRBJ2-2; D is tentatively TRBD1 or TRBD2 (5 bases each). V dropped 2 bases and J dropped 8 bases, with 15 bases sitting between them. The germline CDR1 and CDR2 sequences are MNHEY and SVGAGI. This CDR3 has 15 amino acids. CDR3 amino acids: CASSYQGPRLGELFF. For the CDR3, the DNA is TGTGCCAGCAGTTACCAGGGACCTAGGTTAGGGGAGCTGTTTTTT.

This chain links TRBV30 with TRBJ2-7; D is tentatively TRBD1 or TRBD2 (5 bases each). Germline values: CDR1 GTSNPN, CDR2 SVGIG (reference sequence). The CDR3 runs 14 residues. V lost 4 bases, J lost 5 bases, and 18 bases lay in between. The CDR3 region is CAWTRGLSGDEQYF. CDR3 nucleotides: TGTGCCTGGACCCGGGGCCTGTCAGGTGACGAGCAGTACTTC. Together with reference TRBV30 and TRBJ2-7, the CDR3 gives the full variable domain: SQTIHQWPATLVQPVGSPLSLECTVEGTSNPNLYWYRQAAGRGLQLLFYSVGIGQISSEVPQNLSASRPQDRQFILSSKKLLLSDSGFYLCAWTRGLSGDEQYFGPGTRLTVT.

Ten or more counts support this clonotype. The CDR3 region has the DNA TGTGCCAGCAGTAGCCAGACAGGCTCTAATGAAAAACTGTTTTTT. Translated: CASSSQTGSNEKLFF. V and J are TRBV12-3 or TRBV12-4 and TRBJ1-4; perhaps TRBD1 as D (6 bases). This CDR3 is 15 amino acids long. V was clipped by 5 bases and J by 3 bases, with 13 bases between them.

V is TRBV20-1 and J is TRBJ2-7; no clear D. The CDR3 extends over 12 amino acids. Trimming took 0 bases from V and 0 from J, leaving 3 bases between them. CDR1 and CDR2 from the germline V gene are DFQATT and SNEGSKA (reference sequence). The CDR3 protein is CSARDFSYEQYF. CDR3 nucleotides: TGCAGTGCTAGAGATTTCTCCTACGAGCAGTACTTC.

The J gene is TRBJ2-1, the V gene TRBV5-1; 9 bases line up with TRBD1. The CDR3 is 16 residues long. CDR1 and CDR2 (germline): SGHRS, YFSETQ. Unmatched junction bases numbered 6, after V lost 2 bases and J lost 3 bases. The CDR3: CASSLNTGGYYNEQFF. For the CDR3, the DNA is TGCGCCAGCAGCTTAAACACAGGGGGCTACTACAATGAGCAGTTCTTC. The variable domain in full, completed from reference TRBV5-1 and TRBJ2-1, reads KAGVTQTPRYLIKTRGQQVTLSCSPISGHRSVSWYQQTPGQGLQFLFEYFSETQRNKGNFPGRFSGRQFSNSRSEMNVSTLELGDSALYLCASSLNTGGYYNEQFFGPGTRLTVL.

This clonotype was counted at least ten times. The V call is TRBV4-3, the J call TRBJ2-3, with D uncertain. The germline V gene encodes CDR1 LGHNA and CDR2 YSLEER. Deletions cut 1 base from V and 0 bases from J, with 5 bases between. The CDR3 totals 14 residues. CDR3 sequence reads: CASSQGTSTDTQYF. The CDR3 nucleotides read TGCGCCAGCAGCCAAGGCACTAGCACAGATACGCAGTATTTT.

This clonotype was counted a few times. The CDR3 DNA reads TGCGCCAGCAGCCAAGTATTCATGGGGGGACCGAACACCGGGGAGCTGTTTTTT. This gives the protein CASSQVFMGGPNTGELFF. The rearrangement links TRBV4-1 to TRBJ2-2; TRBD2 is a possible D gene (6 bases). Germline lookup yields CDR1 MGHRA and CDR2 YSYEKL. The V gene lost 1 base and the J gene lost 0 bases, with 15 bases spanning the gap. This CDR3 spans 18 amino acids.

The chain uses TRBV10-2 and TRBJ2-3, with 7 bases identical to TRBD2. J gave up 2 bases and V 11 bases, and 7 bases lay outside the gene matches. The CDR3 spans 13 residues. Germline V CDR1 and CDR2: WSHSY, SAAADI. The CDR3 DNA reads TGCGCCGGGGGGAGCGGGGTCACAGATACGCAGTATTTT. Protein sequence: CAGGSGVTDTQYF.

The rearrangement joins TRBV3-1 to TRBJ2-4; 9 bases are a match to TRBD2. The CDR3 covers 15 residues. Germline loops: CDR1 LGHDT, CDR2 YNNKEL (reference sequence). Germline trimming cut 1 base from V and 6 bases from J; bases unmatched to any gene: 4. CDR3 residues: CASSQGGTSSNIQYF. The CDR3 DNA is TGTGCCAGCAGCCAAGGGGGGACTAGCTCAAACATTCAGTACTTC.

J is TRBJ2-6 and V is TRBV3-1; maybe TRBD1 (6 bases). V lost 0 bases and J lost 4, with 16 bases in between. The length of the CDR3 is 18 residues. Germline loops: CDR1 LGHDT, CDR2 YNNKEL (reference sequence). The CDR3 here is CASSQDGTSLSGANVLTF. In nucleotides, the CDR3 is TGTGCCAGCAGCCAAGATGGGACATCTCTCTCGGGGGCCAACGTCCTGACTTTC.

The chain couples TRBV20-1 to TRBJ2-7, with 10 nucleotides matching TRBD2. The length of the CDR3 is 14 residues. Germline CDR1 and CDR2: DFQATT and SNEGSKA (reference sequence). The V segment lost 5 bases and the J segment 1 base; nucleotides outside the gene matches: 5. The CDR3 DNA sequence: TGCAGTGCTCCTAGCGGGAGTGTGTCCTACGAGCAGTACTTC. Protein product: CSAPSGSVSYEQYF.

This clonotype was picked up a small number of times. V usage is TRBV7-2 and J usage is TRBJ2-7, with D possibly being TRBD2 (5 bases). This CDR3 region has 13 residues. Germline CDR1 is SGHTA and CDR2 is FQGNSA. Between the trimmed V and J ends, which lost 5 bases and 4 bases, there was a span of 12 bases. For the CDR3, the DNA is TGTGCCAGCAGCCTCCGGGATCATTACGAGCAGTACTTC. Translating it yields CASSLRDHYEQYF.

This chain joins TRBV11-2 and TRBJ2-5, with 7 bases aligning to TRBD2. The CDR3 extends over 21 amino acids. With 0 bases clipped from V and 1 base from J, the junction kept 20 bases outside the gene matches. The germline V gene has CDR1 SGHAT and CDR2 FQNNGV. The CDR3 is CASSLDGRAPMEWECQETQYF. The CDR3 DNA follows: TGTGCCAGCAGCTTAGATGGGAGGGCGCCAATGGAATGGGAATGCCAAGAGACCCAGTACTTC.

This chain uses TRBV7-8 with TRBJ2-5; unclear D gene. The germline V gene has CDR1 SGHVS and CDR2 FQNEAQ. This CDR3 spans 16 amino acids. V was pared by 1 base and J by 2 bases, with 14 bases between. CDR3 amino acids: CASSLGSRLFQETQYF. The CDR3 DNA sequence: TGTGCCAGCAGCTTAGGGTCCCGCTTATTTCAAGAGACCCAGTACTTC.

This chain links TRBV5-1 with TRBJ2-7; D not resolved. The ends were cut back, 4 bases at V and 1 base at J, with 12 bases in the middle. The CDR3 loop spans 14 amino acids. Germline V CDR1 and CDR2: SGHRS, YFSETQ. CDR3 DNA sequence: TGCGCCAGCAGCCGCCTACGGTCGTCCTACGAGCAGTACTTC. Amino acids: CASSRLRSSYEQYF. Combining the CDR3 with reference TRBV5-1 and TRBJ2-7 gives the whole variable domain KAGVTQTPRYLIKTRGQQVTLSCSPISGHRSVSWYQQTPGQGLQFLFEYFSETQRNKGNFPGRFSGRQFSNSRSEMNVSTLELGDSALYLCASSRLRSSYEQYFGPGTRLTVT.

The chain employs TRBV9 and TRBJ2-6; D perhaps matches TRBD1 (5 bases). Germline V gene lookup returns CDR1 SGDLS and CDR2 YYNGEE. The CDR3 totals 16 residues. Trimming removed 5 bases from V and 3 bases from J, with 15 bases in between. DNA for the CDR3: TGTGCCAGCAGTACTGACAGCTATCTTGGGGCCAACGTCCTGACTTTC. Protein sequence: CASSTDSYLGANVLTF. Full variable domain (outside the CDR3, taken from reference TRBV9 and TRBJ2-6): DSGVTQTPKHLITATGQRVTLRCSPRSGDLSVYWYQQSLDQGLQFLIQYYNGEERAKGNILERFSAQQFPDLHSELNLSSLELGDSALYFCASSTDSYLGANVLTFGAGSRLTVL.

A remark on this clonotype: A much larger clonotype is one base distant, so this may be a read error. V usage is TRBV25-1 and J usage is TRBJ2-6; D unclear. CDR3 length: 14 amino acids. The germline gives CDR1 MGHDK, CDR2 SYGVNS. V lost 3 bases and J 0 bases, leaving 3 bases between the germline ends. As DNA, the CDR3 is TGTGCCAGCAGTGACATCTCTGGGGCCAACGTCCTGACTTTC. Amino acid sequence: CASSDISGANVLTF.

The genes are TRBV7-3 and TRBJ2-1; 14 bases are a match to TRBD2. V lost 5 bases and J lost 0; bases outside the gene matches: 6. This CDR3 is built from 18 residues. Germline V gene sequence: CDR1 SGHTA, CDR2 FQGTGA. The chain's CDR3 is CASSPGLAGVSSYNEQFF. For the CDR3, the DNA is TGTGCCAGCAGCCCGGGACTAGCGGGAGTTAGCTCCTACAATGAGCAGTTCTTC.

This chain connects TRBV4-1 to TRBJ2-2, with a weak D call TRBD1 (6 bases). The CDR3 length is 15 residues. V lost 3 bases, J lost 6 bases, and 14 bases lay in between. CDR1 is MGHRA, CDR2 YSYEKL, per germline. CDR3 DNA: TGCGCCAGCAGCCATCCAGGGGCGATCCCCGGGGAGCTGTTTTTT. Translating it yields CASSHPGAIPGELFF.

The CDR3 DNA is TGTGCCACCCAGTTGGGGGTGGGGGGAGCTTTCTTT. It specifies CATQLGVGGAFF. The gene calls are TRBV6-1 and TRBJ1-1, with D tentatively TRBD1 (5 bases). The CDR3 length is 12 residues. Germline V lookup: CDR1 MNHNS, CDR2 SASEGT. V lost 10 bases and J 10 bases, leaving 19 bases between the germline ends.

The rearrangement joins TRBV6-2 or TRBV6-3 to TRBJ2-2; 9 bases fit TRBD1. This CDR3 spans 13 amino acids. The V and J ends lost 10 bases and 4 bases, in that order; junction bases with no gene match: 4. From germline, CDR1 is MNHEY and CDR2 SVGEGT. The CDR3 nucleotides are TGTGCCATACAACAGGGGGCCACCGGGGAGCTGTTTTTT. It yields the protein CAIQQGATGELFF.

This clonotype was picked up a small number of times. The chain employs TRBV5-4 and TRBJ2-6; 8 positions match TRBD1. This CDR3 spans 17 amino acids. The J segment lost 0 bases and the V segment lost 3 bases, leaving 5 bases of the junction unmatched. Per germline, CDR1 SGHNT and CDR2 YYREEE (reference sequence). The DNA for the CDR3 is TGTGCCAGCAGCTCGCGGGGACAGGCCTCTGGGGCCAACGTCCTGACTTTC. Protein sequence: CASSSRGQASGANVLTF.

This clonotype has just a few counts. The rearrangement uses TRBV7-9 and TRBJ2-5; D possibly corresponds to TRBD2 (6 bases). The length of the CDR3 is 15 residues. From germline, CDR1 is SEHNR and CDR2 FQNEAQ (reference sequence). Trimming shortened V by 10 bases and J by 4 bases, and 22 bases separated the two germline ends. In nucleotides, the CDR3 is TGTGCCACTCCCGAAGGTGGAGGGGTAGGAGAGACCCAGTACTTC. Amino acid sequence: CATPEGGGVGETQYF. The full variable domain, completed using reference TRBV7-9 and TRBJ2-5, is DTGVSQNPRHKITKRGQNVTFRCDPISEHNRLYWYRQTLGQGPEFLTYFQNEAQLEKSRLLSDRFSAERPKGSFSTLEIQRTEQGDSAMYLCATPEGGGVGETQYFGPGTRLLVL.

The rearrangement joins TRBV5-1 to TRBJ2-7; D gene uncertain. CDR1 and CDR2 from the germline V gene are SGHRS and YFSETQ. This CDR3 spans 13 amino acids. The V end was cut by 0 bases, the J end by 4 bases, with 8 bases between. In DNA form, the CDR3 reads TGCGCCAGCAGCTTGGGGCAAAAATACGAGCAGTACTTC. The encoded protein is CASSLGQKYEQYF.

This clonotype was seen more than once but under ten times. V usage is TRBV7-8 and J usage is TRBJ2-1, with TRBD1 as a possible D gene (5 bases). The CDR3 spans 15 residues. Trimming left V 7 bases short and J 2 bases short, with 15 bases between. Germline CDR1 SGHVS, CDR2 FQNEAQ. The CDR3 DNA reads TGTGCCAGCACCATGGGCAGGGTAACCTACAATGAGCAGTTCTTC. Residues: CASTMGRVTYNEQFF.

The chain employs TRBV9 and TRBJ2-5, with a tentative D call TRBD2 (6 bases). V dropped 0 bases and J dropped 1 base, with 10 bases sitting between them. CDR1 and CDR2 from the germline V gene are SGDLS and YYNGEE. The CDR3 extends over 15 amino acids. As DNA, the CDR3 is TGTGCCAGCAGCGTAGGTAGCGGCCCCCAAGAGACCCAGTACTTC. The encoded protein is CASSVGSGPQETQYF.